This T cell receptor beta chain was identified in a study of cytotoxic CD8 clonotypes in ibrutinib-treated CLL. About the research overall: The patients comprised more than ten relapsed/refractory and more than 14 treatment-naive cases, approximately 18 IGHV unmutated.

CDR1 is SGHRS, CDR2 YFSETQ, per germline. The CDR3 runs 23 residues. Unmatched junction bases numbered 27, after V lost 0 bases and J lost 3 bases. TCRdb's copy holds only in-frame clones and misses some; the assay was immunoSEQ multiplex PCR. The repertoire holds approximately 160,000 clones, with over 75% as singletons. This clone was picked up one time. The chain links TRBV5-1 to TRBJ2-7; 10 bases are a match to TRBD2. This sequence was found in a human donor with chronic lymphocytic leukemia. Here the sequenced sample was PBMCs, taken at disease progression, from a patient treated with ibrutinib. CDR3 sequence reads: CASSLARTESRSGRALVIYEQYF. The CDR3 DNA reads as TGCGCCAGCAGCTTGGCGAGGACAGAAAGCAGGAGCGGGAGGGCCCTGGTTATCTACGAGCAGTACTTC. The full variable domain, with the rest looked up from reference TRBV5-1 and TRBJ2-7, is KAGVTQTPRYLIKTRGQQVTLSCSPISGHRSVSWYQQTPGQGLQFLFEYFSETQRNKGNFPGRFSGRQFSNSRSEMNVSTLELGDSALYLCASSLARTESRSGRALVIYEQYFGPGTRLTVT.